Reported below is one TCR beta chain. Its matching antigen is unknown. The beta constant-region primer was an equimolar mix of two oligonucleotides covering TRBC1 and TRBC2. Ligated cDNA was amplified by four rounds of PCR with nested alpha and beta constant-region primers and SP2. Each CDR3 protein gets one entry after TCRdb re-called the UMI-ligation and nested PCR reads with MiXCR. The sample yields 20,000 to 25,000 distinct CDR3 sequences, roughly 10% seen once. The data stem from a study of naive and memory T cell subsets. Four subsets defined by CD45RA and CD27 were sorted after CD3, CD4, CD8 and live/dead staining. Germline CDR1 and CDR2: LNHNV and YYDKDF (reference sequence). V was trimmed by 0 bases and J by 4 bases, leaving 10 bases between them. CDR3 length: 14 amino acids. Points from the study as a whole: Diversity fell and Gini index rose from naive through CM, EM, EMRA.

V and J are TRBV15 and TRBJ2-7, with D uncertain. This TCR was sampled from a human donor in good health. Input material: central memory CD8+ T cells from blood. CDR3 in amino acids: CATSRDIGIYEQYF. The CDR3 nucleotides are TGTGCCACCAGCAGAGATATAGGAATATACGAGCAGTACTTC.